What follows describes a single TCR beta chain. The method was immunoSEQ multiplex PCR; TCRdb's version includes in-frame clones alone and lacks a portion of them. The sample carries 150,000 to 200,000 clones, over 85% recorded once. The entry originates in a study of blood T cell repertoires in COVID-19. Background on the study: From the United States, Italy and Spain came samples of acute and convalescent COVID-19. The cDNA or gDNA used as material had been derived from T cells, B-cell-depleted T cells, or PBMCs.

Germline V gene data show CDR1 as SGDLS and CDR2 as YYNGEE. V was clipped by 2 bases and J by 0 bases, with 8 bases between them. The CDR3 contains 14 residues. This clonotype was sampled from a man in his 60s with active or convalescent COVID-19. The sample was peripheral blood. V gene TRBV9 combines with J gene TRBJ1-2; unclear D gene. For the CDR3, the DNA is TGTGCCAGCAGCGTTATAGGAGCTAACTATGGCTACACCTTC. Protein: CASSVIGANYGYTF. Complete variable domain (other parts from reference TRBV9 and TRBJ1-2): DSGVTQTPKHLITATGQRVTLRCSPRSGDLSVYWYQQSLDQGLQFLIQYYNGEERAKGNILERFSAQQFPDLHSELNLSSLELGDSALYFCASSVIGANYGYTFGSGTRLTVV.